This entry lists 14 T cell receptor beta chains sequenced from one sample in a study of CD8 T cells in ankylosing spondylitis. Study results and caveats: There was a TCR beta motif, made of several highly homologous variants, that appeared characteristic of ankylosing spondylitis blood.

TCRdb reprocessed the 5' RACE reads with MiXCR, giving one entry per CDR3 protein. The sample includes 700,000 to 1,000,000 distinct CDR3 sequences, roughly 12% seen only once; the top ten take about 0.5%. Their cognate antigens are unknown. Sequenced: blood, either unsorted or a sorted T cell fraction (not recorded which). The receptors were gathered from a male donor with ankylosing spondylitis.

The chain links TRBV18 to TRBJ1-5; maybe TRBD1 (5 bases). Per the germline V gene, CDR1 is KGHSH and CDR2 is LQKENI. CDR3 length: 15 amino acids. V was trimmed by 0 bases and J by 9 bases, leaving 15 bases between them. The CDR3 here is CASSPPGTLSLPQHF. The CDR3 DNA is TGTGCCAGCTCACCACCCGGGACTTTAAGTCTGCCCCAGCATTTT.

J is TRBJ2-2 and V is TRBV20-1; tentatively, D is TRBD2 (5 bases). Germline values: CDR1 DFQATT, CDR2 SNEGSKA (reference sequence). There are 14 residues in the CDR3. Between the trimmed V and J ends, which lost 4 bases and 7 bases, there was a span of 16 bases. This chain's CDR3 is CSATREGQGGELFF. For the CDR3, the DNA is TGCAGTGCTACCCGGGAAGGGCAAGGCGGGGAGCTGTTTTTT.

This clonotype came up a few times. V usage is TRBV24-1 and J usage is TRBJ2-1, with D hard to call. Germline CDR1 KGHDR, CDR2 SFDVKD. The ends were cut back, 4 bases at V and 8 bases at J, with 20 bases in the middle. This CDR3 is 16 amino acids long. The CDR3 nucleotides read TGTGCCACCAGTGACCCTGCCACTACTCAGAAGGATGAGCAGTTCTTC. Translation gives CATSDPATTQKDEQFF.

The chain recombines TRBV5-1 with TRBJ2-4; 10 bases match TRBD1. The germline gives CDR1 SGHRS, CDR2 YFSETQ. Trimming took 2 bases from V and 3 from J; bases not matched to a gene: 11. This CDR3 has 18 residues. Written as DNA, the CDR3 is TGCGCCAGCAGCTTTCTTCCGGGACAGGGGTTCGACAAAAACATTCAGTACTTC. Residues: CASSFLPGQGFDKNIQYF. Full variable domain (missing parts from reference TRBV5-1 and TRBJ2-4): KAGVTQTPRYLIKTRGQQVTLSCSPISGHRSVSWYQQTPGQGLQFLFEYFSETQRNKGNFPGRFSGRQFSNSRSEMNVSTLELGDSALYLCASSFLPGQGFDKNIQYFGAGTRLSVL.

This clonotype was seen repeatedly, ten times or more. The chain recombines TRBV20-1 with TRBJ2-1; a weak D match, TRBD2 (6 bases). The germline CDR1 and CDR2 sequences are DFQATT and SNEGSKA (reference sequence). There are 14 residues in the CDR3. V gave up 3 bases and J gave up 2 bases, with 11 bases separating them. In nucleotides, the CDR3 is TGCAGTGCTAGCGGGGGAGGCGCCTACAATGAGCAGTTCTTC. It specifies CSASGGGAYNEQFF.

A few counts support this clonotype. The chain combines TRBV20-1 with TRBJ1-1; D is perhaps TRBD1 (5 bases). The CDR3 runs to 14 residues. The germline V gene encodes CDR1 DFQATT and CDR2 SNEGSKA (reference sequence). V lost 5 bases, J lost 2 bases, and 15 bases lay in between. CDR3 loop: CSAQSSGPNTEAFF. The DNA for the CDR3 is TGCAGTGCTCAATCTTCGGGGCCAAACACTGAAGCTTTCTTT.

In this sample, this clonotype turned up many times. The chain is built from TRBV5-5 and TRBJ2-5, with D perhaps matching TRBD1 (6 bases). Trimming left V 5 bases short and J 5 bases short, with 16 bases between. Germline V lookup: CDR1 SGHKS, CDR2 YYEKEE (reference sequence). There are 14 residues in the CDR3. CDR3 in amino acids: CASSYNRDTETQYF. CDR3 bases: TGTGCCAGCAGTTATAACCGGGACACCGAGACCCAGTACTTC. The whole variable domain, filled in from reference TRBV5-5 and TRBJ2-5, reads DAGVTQSPTHLIKTRGQQVTLRCSPISGHKSVSWYQQVLGQGPQFIFQYYEKEERGRGNFPDRFSARQFPNYSSELNVNALLLGDSALYLCASSYNRDTETQYFGPGTRLLVL.

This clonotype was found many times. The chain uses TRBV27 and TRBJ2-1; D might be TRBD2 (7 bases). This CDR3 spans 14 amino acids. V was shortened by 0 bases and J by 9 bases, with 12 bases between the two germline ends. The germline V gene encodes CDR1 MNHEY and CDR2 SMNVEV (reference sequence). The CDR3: CASSLSGGGREQFF. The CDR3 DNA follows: TGTGCCAGCAGTTTATCAGGGGGGGGCCGTGAGCAGTTCTTC.

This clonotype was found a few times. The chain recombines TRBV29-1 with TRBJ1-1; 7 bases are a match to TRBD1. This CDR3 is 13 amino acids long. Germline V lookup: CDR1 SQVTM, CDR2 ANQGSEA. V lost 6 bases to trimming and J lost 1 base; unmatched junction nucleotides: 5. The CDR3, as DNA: TGCAGCGTGACAGGGAGATGGAACACTGAAGCTTTCTTT. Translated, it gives CSVTGRWNTEAFF.

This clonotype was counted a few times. The CDR3 sequence is CATIAGVGDTQYF. CDR3 sequence (DNA): TGTGCCACCATAGCGGGAGTGGGAGATACGCAGTATTTT. The chain joins TRBV10-3 to TRBJ2-3; TRBD2 aligns across 9 bases. The CDR3 length is 13 residues. CDR1 is ENHRY and CDR2 is SYGVKD in the germline V gene. Losses at the gene ends were 10 bases for V and 5 bases for J; bases not matched to a gene: 7.

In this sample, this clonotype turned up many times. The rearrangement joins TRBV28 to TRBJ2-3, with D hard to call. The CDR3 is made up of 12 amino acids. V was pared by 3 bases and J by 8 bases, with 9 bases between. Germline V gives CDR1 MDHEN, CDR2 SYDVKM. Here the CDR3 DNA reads TGTGCCAGCAGTTTCCGCCCACTTACGCAGTATTTT. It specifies CASSFRPLTQYF.

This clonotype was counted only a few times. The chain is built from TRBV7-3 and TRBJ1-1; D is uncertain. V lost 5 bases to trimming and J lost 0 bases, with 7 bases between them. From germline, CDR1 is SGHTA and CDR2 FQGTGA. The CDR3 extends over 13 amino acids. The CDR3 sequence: CASSPNLNTEAFF. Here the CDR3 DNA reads TGTGCCAGCAGCCCGAACTTGAACACTGAAGCTTTCTTT.

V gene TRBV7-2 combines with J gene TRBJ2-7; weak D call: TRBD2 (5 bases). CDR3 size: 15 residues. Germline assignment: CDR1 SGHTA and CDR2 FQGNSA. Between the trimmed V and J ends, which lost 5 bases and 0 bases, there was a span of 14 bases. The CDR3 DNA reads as TGTGCCAGCAGCCCCGCGGGCGGCAACTCCTACGAGCAGTACTTC. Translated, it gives CASSPAGGNSYEQYF.

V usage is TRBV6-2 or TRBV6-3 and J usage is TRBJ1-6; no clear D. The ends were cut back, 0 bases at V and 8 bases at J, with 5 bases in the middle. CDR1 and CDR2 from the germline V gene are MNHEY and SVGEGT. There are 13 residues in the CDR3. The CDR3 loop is CASSYSSYSPLHF. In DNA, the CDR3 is TGTGCCAGCAGTTACTCGTCTTATTCACCCCTCCACTTT.